These T cell receptor beta chains were read from a single sample in a study of T cells in Graves' hyperthyroidism and ophthalmopathy. TCRdb fed the multiplex PCR reads into MiXCR, producing one record per CDR3 protein. The data contain approximately 350,000 distinct CDR3 sequences, approximately 14% of them seen just once; the ten biggest clones take up around 20%. Material: blood. The receptors originated from a woman aged 55 to 70 with Graves' ophthalmopathy. Each CDR3 is given with its conserved first and last residue. D genes are given only for firm matches. Only some rows state a clone size, as once, few, many or a class for expanded clones.

-,TRBJ1-3,-,TRBV20-1,TGCAGTGCCGCCTTGGGAGGTTCCGGAAACACCATATATTTT,CSAALGGSGNTIYF
few,TRBJ2-5,-,TRBV9,TGTGCCAGCAGCGTAGTAGCCCAGGGGGGACCCATCCAAGAGACCCAGTACTTC,CASSVVAQGGPIQETQYF
few,TRBJ2-5,TRBD1,TRBV4-1,TGCGCCAGCAGCCATGATACTCGGACAGGTTGGGGTGAGACCCAGTACTTC,CASSHDTRTGWGETQYF
-,TRBJ2-7,-,TRBV6-1,TGTGCCAGCAGTGAAACGAGGGGTTACGAGCAGTACTTC,CASSETRGYEQYF
few,TRBJ1-4,-,TRBV15,TGTGCCACCAGCCAAACCTCGGGGATCGGGGAAAAACTGTTTTTT,CATSQTSGIGEKLFF
few,TRBJ1-2,-,TRBV6-1,TGTGCCAGCAGCGTCAGTCCCGACAGGAGCTATGGCTACACCTTC,CASSVSPDRSYGYTF
-,TRBJ2-3,-,TRBV7-2,TGTGCCAGCAGCTCATACTGGATCGATACGCAGTATTTT,CASSSYWIDTQYF
-,TRBJ2-2,-,TRBV19,TGTGGGGCAGGTGGTGCCGGGGAGCTGTTTTTT,CGAGGAGELFF
-,TRBJ2-4,-,TRBV27,TGTGCCAGCAGTCCCGTCCTCAGAACCAAAAACATTCAGTACTTC,CASSPVLRTKNIQYF
-,TRBJ2-7,-,TRBV6-4,TGTGCCAGCCTAGCCGGGACCCCTGGGGAGCAGTACTTC,CASLAGTPGEQYF
many,TRBJ2-5,-,TRBV7-8,TGTGCCAGCAGCTCCTACCTCGGGGAGACCCAGTACTTC,CASSSYLGETQYF
many,TRBJ2-1,TRBD1,TRBV2,TGTGCCAGCAGGGGGACAGGGGGCGGCGAGCAGTTCTTC,CASRGTGGGEQFF
-,TRBJ2-3,-,TRBV6-1,TGTGCCAGCAGGACTAGAGGGAGTACAGATACGCAGTATTTT,CASRTRGSTDTQYF
many,TRBJ2-3,-,TRBV28,TGTGCCAGCAGTGGCGGGGTCGCTAGCACAGATACGCAGTATTTT,CASSGGVASTDTQYF
-,TRBJ2-1,TRBD2,TRBV7-2,TGTGCCAGCAGAGGTTATTCTAGCGGGAGTATTTGGAATGAGCAGTTCTTC,CASRGYSSGSIWNEQFF
-,TRBJ2-3,TRBD2,TRBV2,TGTGCCAGGGGGGGGACTAGCGGGAGGGCAGATACGCAGTATTTT,CARGGTSGRADTQYF
-,TRBJ2-7,TRBD2,TRBV6-1,TGTGCCAGCACTCGACTAGCGATCCACGAGCAGTACTTC,CASTRLAIHEQYF
few,TRBJ2-3,TRBD2,TRBV12-3/TRBV12-4,TGTGCCAGCAGTTTGGGGGAGGGGAGGTTCGCAGATACGCAGTATTTT,CASSLGEGRFADTQYF
-,TRBJ2-5,-,TRBV5-1,TGCGCCAGCAGCTTTCGGGAACCCGAGACCCAGTACTTC,CASSFREPETQYF
many,TRBJ2-1,-,TRBV20-1,TGCAGTGCTAGAAGGTGGGGCAATGAGCAGTTCTTC,CSARRWGNEQFF
few,TRBJ2-1,-,TRBV10-3,TGTGCCATCAGATTACAGGGAGGGGTTGGAGGTGAGCAGTTCTTC,CAIRLQGGVGGEQFF
few,TRBJ2-3,TRBD2,TRBV14,TGTGCCACAGGGACTAGCGACACAGATACGCAGTATTTT,CATGTSDTDTQYF
many,TRBJ2-5,-,TRBV7-3,TGTGCCAGCAGCCCTACCGACTCCGGGGAGACCCAGTACTTC,CASSPTDSGETQYF
many,TRBJ2-2,TRBD1,TRBV3-1,TGTGCCAGCAGACCCGACAGGGACACCGGGGAGCTGTTTTTT,CASRPDRDTGELFF
-,TRBJ1-4,TRBD1,TRBV29-1,TGCAGCGTTCAGACAGGGGCCCTAGGTGAAAAACTGTTTTTT,CSVQTGALGEKLFF
-,TRBJ2-3,TRBD2,TRBV20-1,TGCAGTGCTAGAGGAAGGCCCGGGACTAGCGGGCCCAATACGCAGTATTTT,CSARGRPGTSGPNTQYF
many,TRBJ2-7,TRBD2,TRBV11-2,TGTGCCAGCAGCTTAGCGGCTCTAGCGGGAGGCGAGCAGTACTTC,CASSLAALAGGEQYF
few,TRBJ2-6,-,TRBV6-1,TGTGCCAGCAGTGAAGCCCCCACCTCTGGGGCCAACGTCCTGACTTTC,CASSEAPTSGANVLTF
many,TRBJ2-3,TRBD2,TRBV7-6,TGTGCCAGCAGCTTGACTAGCGGGACAGATACGCAGTATTTT,CASSLTSGTDTQYF
-,TRBJ2-7,TRBD2,TRBV19,TGTGCCAGTAGTATTGGACTAGCCTCGGGCTACGAGCAGTACTTC,CASSIGLASGYEQYF
many,TRBJ2-7,-,TRBV11-2,TGTGCCAGCAGCTTAGAGGGCGTGGGGGACACCTACGAGCAGTACTTC,CASSLEGVGDTYEQYF
-,TRBJ1-1,TRBD1,TRBV5-1,TGCGCCAGCAGCCCAGACAGGGAACCTTTGAACACTGAAGCTTTCTTT,CASSPDREPLNTEAFF
many,TRBJ2-7,-,TRBV18,TGTGCCAGCTCTCGGACGGAGGGGTTAACCTACGAGCAGTACTTC,CASSRTEGLTYEQYF
-,TRBJ1-6,-,TRBV6-1,TGTGCCAGCAGCTATCAGGTTCACTCACCCCTCCACTTT,CASSYQVHSPLHF
many,TRBJ1-3,-,TRBV7-3,TGTGCCAGCAGCTTGACAGGCTCTGGAAACACCATATATTTT,CASSLTGSGNTIYF
-,TRBJ1-2,-,TRBV28,TGTGCCAGCAGACCCGACGGGAACTGTGGCTACACCTTC,CASRPDGNCGYTF
many,TRBJ2-1,TRBD2,TRBV20-1,TGCAGTGCTAAGGATTTTGCGGGAGGGTTTGAGCTTGAGCAGTTCTTC,CSAKDFAGGFELEQFF
many,TRBJ1-6,-,TRBV18,TGTGCCAGCTCCCCGGGACTCCCCGCGGGGAATTCACCCCTCCACTTT,CASSPGLPAGNSPLHF
many,TRBJ2-3,-,TRBV28,TGTGCCAGCCACTCCCCGGGGGCGAACACAGATACGCAGTATTTT,CASHSPGANTDTQYF
-,TRBJ2-7,-,TRBV9,TGTGCCAGCAGCGGAAGAAACAGCTACGAGCAGTACTTC,CASSGRNSYEQYF
many,TRBJ2-1,-,TRBV7-9,TGTGCCAGCAGCTTAGACCCGGGTGGGGTCAGTGAGCAGTTCTTC,CASSLDPGGVSEQFF
-,TRBJ2-2,TRBD1,TRBV18,TGTGCCAGCTCACAGGACAGGGGCGGTCCCGGGGAGCTGTTTTTT,CASSQDRGGPGELFF
many,TRBJ2-3,-,TRBV27,TGTGCCAGCAGTCCCACCTTAGGGTCCCCGGGACTCACCACAGATACGCAGTATTTT,CASSPTLGSPGLTTDTQYF
-,TRBJ1-6,-,TRBV7-2,TGTGCCAGCAGCCCGGAAAGGTGGAGGTCACCCCTCCACTTT,CASSPERWRSPLHF
many,TRBJ2-7,-,TRBV12-3/TRBV12-4,TGTGCCAGCAGCACCCCGGGACATTCCTACGAGCAGTACTTC,CASSTPGHSYEQYF
many,TRBJ1-2,TRBD1,TRBV20-1,TGCAGTGCACAGGGGGGACAGGGGATCTTAGGTGGCTACACCTTC,CSAQGGQGILGGYTF
many,TRBJ1-5,-,TRBV28,TGTGCCAGCAGTTTATCTCCGGGCGACGCCAATCAGCCCCAGCATTTT,CASSLSPGDANQPQHF
many,TRBJ1-1,-,TRBV30,TGTGCCTGGAGCAACGTGGGGGAAGCTTTCTTT,CAWSNVGEAFF
-,TRBJ1-3,-,TRBV6-2/TRBV6-3,TGTGCCGGTCGAGAAGGGGGGCAGGGAAACACCATATATTTT,CAGREGGQGNTIYF
few,TRBJ1-2,TRBD1,TRBV6-1,TGTGCCAGCAGTAGGGGCGTCGCCCGACAGGGGGGCGGCTACACCTTC,CASSRGVARQGGGYTF
many,TRBJ2-5,-,TRBV30,TGTGCCTGGAGCCCCACGAGAGGGCCTCGGGGGAAAGAGACCCAGTACTTC,CAWSPTRGPRGKETQYF
many,TRBJ1-2,TRBD1,TRBV12-3/TRBV12-4,TGTGCCAGCACCGATTATGGGACAGGGTTCGGATATGGCTACACCTTC,CASTDYGTGFGYGYTF
many,TRBJ1-4,-,TRBV5-1,TGCGCCAGCAGCTTGGCCGTAGGCGAAGTGGGGACTAATGAAAAACTGTTTTTT,CASSLAVGEVGTNEKLFF
many,TRBJ2-3,-,TRBV27,TGTGCCAGCAGTTTAATGCCGGACGCCACAGATACGCAGTATTTT,CASSLMPDATDTQYF
many,TRBJ2-5,TRBD2,TRBV12-3/TRBV12-4,TGTGCCAGCAGTCCCCCGGCGGGGGGGGGGAAGACCCAGTACTTC,CASSPPAGGGKTQYF
many,TRBJ1-1,-,TRBV5-1,TGCGCCAGCAGCTTACGGGAACAGGGAACCACTGAAGCTTTCTTT,CASSLREQGTTEAFF
many,TRBJ2-2,-,TRBV5-1,TGCGCCAGCAGCTTGGGGCTAGCCCTGAACACCGGGGAGCTGTTTTTT,CASSLGLALNTGELFF
few,TRBJ2-2,TRBD2,TRBV5-1,TGCGCCAGCTCCTCCGGTAGCGGGATCACCGGGGAGCTGTTTTTT,CASSSGSGITGELFF
few,TRBJ2-5,-,TRBV18,TGTGCCAGCTCGCAGTACCAAGAGACCCAGTACTTC,CASSQYQETQYF